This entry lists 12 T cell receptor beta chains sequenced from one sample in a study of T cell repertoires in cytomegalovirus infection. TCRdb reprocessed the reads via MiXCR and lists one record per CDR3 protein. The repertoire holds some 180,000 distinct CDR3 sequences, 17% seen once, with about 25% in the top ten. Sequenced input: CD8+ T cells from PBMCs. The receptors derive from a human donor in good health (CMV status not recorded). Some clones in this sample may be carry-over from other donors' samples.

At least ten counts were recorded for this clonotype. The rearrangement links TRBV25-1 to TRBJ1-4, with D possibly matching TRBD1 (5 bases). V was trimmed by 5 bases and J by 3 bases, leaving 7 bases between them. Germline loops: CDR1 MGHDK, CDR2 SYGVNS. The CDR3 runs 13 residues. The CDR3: CASSWGPNEKLFF. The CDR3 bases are TGTGCCAGCAGTTGGGGCCCTAATGAAAAACTGTTTTTT.

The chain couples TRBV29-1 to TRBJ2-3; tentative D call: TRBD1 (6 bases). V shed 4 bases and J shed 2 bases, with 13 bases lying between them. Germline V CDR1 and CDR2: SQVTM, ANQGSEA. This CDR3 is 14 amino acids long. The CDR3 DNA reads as TGCAGCGTTGTCGCAGGGGCCCTCACAGATACGCAGTATTTT. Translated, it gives CSVVAGALTDTQYF.

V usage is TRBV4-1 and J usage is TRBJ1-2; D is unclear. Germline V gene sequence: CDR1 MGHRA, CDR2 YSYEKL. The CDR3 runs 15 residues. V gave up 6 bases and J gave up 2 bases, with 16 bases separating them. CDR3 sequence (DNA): TGCGCCAGCAGATTATCCGAGTTCCCAAACTATGGCTACACCTTC. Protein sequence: CASRLSEFPNYGYTF.

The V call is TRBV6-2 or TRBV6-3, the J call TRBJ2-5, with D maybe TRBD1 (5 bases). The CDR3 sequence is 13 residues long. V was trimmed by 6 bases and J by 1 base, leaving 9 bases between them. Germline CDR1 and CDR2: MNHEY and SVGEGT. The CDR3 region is CASRPDSQETQYF. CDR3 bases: TGTGCCAGCAGACCCGACAGCCAAGAGACCCAGTACTTC.

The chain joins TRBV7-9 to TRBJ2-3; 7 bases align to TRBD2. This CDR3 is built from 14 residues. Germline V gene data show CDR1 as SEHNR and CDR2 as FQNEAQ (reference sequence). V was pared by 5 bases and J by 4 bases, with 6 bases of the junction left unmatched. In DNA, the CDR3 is TGTGCCAGCAGCGGAGCGGGGAGGGCAGATACGCAGTATTTT. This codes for CASSGAGRADTQYF.

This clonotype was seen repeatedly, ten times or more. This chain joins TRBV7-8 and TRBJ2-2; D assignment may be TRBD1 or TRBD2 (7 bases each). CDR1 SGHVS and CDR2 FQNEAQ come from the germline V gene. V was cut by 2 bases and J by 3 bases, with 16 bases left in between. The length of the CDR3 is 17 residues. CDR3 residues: CASSLPTSGGDTGELFF. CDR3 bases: TGTGCCAGCAGCTTACCCACTTCAGGGGGGGACACCGGGGAGCTGTTTTTT.

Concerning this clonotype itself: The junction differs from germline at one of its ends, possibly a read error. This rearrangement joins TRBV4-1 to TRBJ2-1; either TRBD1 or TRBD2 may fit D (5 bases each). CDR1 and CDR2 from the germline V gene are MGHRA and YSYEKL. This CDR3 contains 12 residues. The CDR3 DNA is TGCGCCAGCAGCCAAGGAGAGGGGTTTTACCTCTTC. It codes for CASSQGEGFYLF.

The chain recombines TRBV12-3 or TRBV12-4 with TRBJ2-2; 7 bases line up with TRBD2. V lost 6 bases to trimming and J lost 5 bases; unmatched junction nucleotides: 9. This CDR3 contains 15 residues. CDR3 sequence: CASSSPWGGTGELFF. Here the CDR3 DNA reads TGTGCCAGCAGCTCCCCCTGGGGGGGAACCGGGGAGCTGTTTTTT.

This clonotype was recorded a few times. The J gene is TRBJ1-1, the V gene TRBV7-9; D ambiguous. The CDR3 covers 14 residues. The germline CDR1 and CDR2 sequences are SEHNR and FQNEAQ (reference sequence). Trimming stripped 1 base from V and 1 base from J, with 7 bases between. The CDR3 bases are TGTGCCAGCAGCTTAGAGATAGCGAACACTGAAGCTTTCTTT. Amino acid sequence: CASSLEIANTEAFF.

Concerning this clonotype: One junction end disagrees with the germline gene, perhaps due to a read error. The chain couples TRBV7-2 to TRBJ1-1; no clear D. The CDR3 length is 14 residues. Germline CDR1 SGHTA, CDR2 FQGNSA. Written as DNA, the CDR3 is TGTGCCAGTAGCTACCCTGACGGAGCCCCTGAAACTTTCTTT. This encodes CASSYPDGAPETFF.

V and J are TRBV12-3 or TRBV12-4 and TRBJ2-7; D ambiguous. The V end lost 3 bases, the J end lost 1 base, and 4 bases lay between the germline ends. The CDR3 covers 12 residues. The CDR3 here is CASSFESYEQYF. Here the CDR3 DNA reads TGTGCCAGCAGTTTCGAATCCTACGAGCAGTACTTC.

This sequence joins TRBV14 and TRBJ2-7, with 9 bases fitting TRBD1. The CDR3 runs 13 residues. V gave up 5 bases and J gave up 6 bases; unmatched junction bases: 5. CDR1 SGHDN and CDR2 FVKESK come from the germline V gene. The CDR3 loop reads CASSLADRGEQYF. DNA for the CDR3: TGTGCCAGCAGCTTAGCGGACAGGGGCGAGCAGTACTTC.